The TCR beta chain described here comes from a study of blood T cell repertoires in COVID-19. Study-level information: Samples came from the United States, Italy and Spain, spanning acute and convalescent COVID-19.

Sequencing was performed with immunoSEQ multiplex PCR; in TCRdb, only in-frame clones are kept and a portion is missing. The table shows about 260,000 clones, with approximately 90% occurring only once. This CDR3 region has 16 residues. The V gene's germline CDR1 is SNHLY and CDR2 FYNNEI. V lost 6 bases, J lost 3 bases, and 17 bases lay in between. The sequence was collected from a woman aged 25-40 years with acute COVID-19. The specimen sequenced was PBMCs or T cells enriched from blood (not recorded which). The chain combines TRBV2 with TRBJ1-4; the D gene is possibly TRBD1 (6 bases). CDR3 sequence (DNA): TGTGCCAGCAGATCCCCGGGGGCGGGGGCTAATGAAAAACTGTTTTTT. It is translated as CASRSPGAGANEKLFF.